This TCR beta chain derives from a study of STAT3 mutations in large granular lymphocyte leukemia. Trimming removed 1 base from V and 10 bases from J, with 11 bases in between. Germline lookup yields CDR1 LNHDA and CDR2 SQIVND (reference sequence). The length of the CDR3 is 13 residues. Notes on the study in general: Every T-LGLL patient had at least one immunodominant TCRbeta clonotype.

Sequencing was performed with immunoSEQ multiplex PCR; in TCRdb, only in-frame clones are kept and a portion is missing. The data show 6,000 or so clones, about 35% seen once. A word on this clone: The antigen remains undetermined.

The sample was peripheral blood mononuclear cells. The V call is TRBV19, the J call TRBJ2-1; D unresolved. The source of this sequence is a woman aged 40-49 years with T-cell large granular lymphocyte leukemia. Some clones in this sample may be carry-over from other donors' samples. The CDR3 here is CASSIGVRQEQFF. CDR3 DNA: TGTGCCAGTAGTATAGGGGTACGTCAAGAGCAGTTCTTC.